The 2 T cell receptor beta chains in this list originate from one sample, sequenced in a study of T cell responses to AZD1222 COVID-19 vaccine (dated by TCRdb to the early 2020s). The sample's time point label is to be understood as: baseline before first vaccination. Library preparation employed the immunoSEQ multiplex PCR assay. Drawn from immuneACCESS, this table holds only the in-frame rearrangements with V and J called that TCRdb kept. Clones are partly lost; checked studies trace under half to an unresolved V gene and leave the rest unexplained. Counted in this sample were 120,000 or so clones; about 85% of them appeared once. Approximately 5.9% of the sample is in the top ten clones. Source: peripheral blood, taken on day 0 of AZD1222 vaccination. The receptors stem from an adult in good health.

CDR3 coding DNA: TGCGCCAGCAGCCAAGAGTCCGGAGCGGGGGGGTACAATGAGCAGTTCTTC. Its translation: CASSQESGAGGYNEQFF. The chain links TRBV4-3 to TRBJ2-1, with TRBD2 matching 10 bases. Trimming took 0 bases from V and 4 from J; bases not matched to a gene: 6. Germline loops: CDR1 LGHNA, CDR2 YSLEER. The CDR3 has 17 residues.

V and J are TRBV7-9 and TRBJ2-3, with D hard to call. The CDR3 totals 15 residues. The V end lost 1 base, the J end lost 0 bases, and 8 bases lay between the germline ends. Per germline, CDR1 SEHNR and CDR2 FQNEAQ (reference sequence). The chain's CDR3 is CASSLDGTSTDTQYF. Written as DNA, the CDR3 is TGTGCCAGCAGCTTAGACGGAACTAGCACAGATACGCAGTATTTT.